This T cell receptor beta chain was captured by sequencing in a study of blood T cells in healthy people across ages (dated by TCRdb to between 2014 and 2017). Notes on the research overall: In model experiments, roughly one uniquely barcoded TCR beta cDNA molecule per two T cells was captured by template switching. To track age-related changes in TCR beta repertoire diversity, the study relied on deep sequencing normalized with unique cDNA molecular identifiers. Donors were grouped into four age groups: young (average roughly 16 years), middle-aged (39), aged (around 62) and long-lived (approximately 81). To avoid experimental bias, donors of different ages were randomly spread across the sequencing lanes. Two additional independent replicas of 1 million unique cDNA reads from the same blood draw were analyzed for two donors (one aged 18 to 29 and one aged 80 or older). The research as a whole found: The percentage of naive T cells measured by flow cytometry correlated strongly with observed TCR beta diversity. Donor CMV infection status was unknown, potentially confounding age-related changes in expanded clonotypes. Conclusive comparison of naive and antigen-experienced compartments was prevented by the profiling of bulk unsorted PBMCs. Compared with the aged group, more naive CD4+ T cells, fewer expanded clones and increased TCR diversity were shown by the long-lived group, suggesting age selection. Estimates of total diversity based on one million sequenced T cells were regarded as lower bounds and as underestimates. Observed TCR beta diversity per million T cells fell roughly linearly with age, and a significant reduction was already apparent by age roughly 40.

Libraries were built with 5' RACE. The instrument given in TCRdb is Illumina HiSeq 2500. The second PCR ran for about 6 to 12 cycles and used a J-beta primer mix along with a sample-barcoded 5' primer. A template-switch 5' adaptor carrying 12 random nucleotides introduced a unique molecular identifier onto each TCR beta cDNA molecule. Each sample yielded at least 2.5 million CDR3-containing paired-end reads. The Mint cDNA synthesis kit, primed by a TRBC-specific oligonucleotide, was used to synthesize first-strand cDNA from all RNA. Following uracil-DNA glycosylase treatment, a first 18-cycle PCR with universal primers M1SS and BC2_uni_R was performed on all cDNA. The published analysis was carried out like this. Each sample was normalized by randomly selecting 1 million high-quality reads, each carrying a distinct molecular identifier. Instead of being binned into consensus sequences, reads with shared molecular identifiers were discarded. MiTCR, run with a Q25 quality threshold and the strictest error-elimination algorithm, handled CDR3 identification, clonotype clustering and error correction. Lower-bound total TCR beta diversity was estimated with a nonparametric unseen species model using Euler transformation. TCRdb passed the public sequencing reads through fastp at Q25 and MiXCR, retaining productive beta sequences. Here each entry gathers all rows of one CDR3 protein and keeps the most common genes and DNA. In this record, the V and J calls reflect TCRdb's handling and not the investigators' own analysis. The sample has approximately 820,000 distinct CDR3 sequences on record, approximately 48% of them singletons. The top ten clones comprise roughly 19% of the sample.

The roughly 39 donors, aged 6 to 90 years, were systemically healthy Caucasian individuals from Russia. Each donor gave 9 to 10 milliliters of peripheral blood, collected into EDTA-treated Vacutainer tubes. Ficoll-Paque density-gradient centrifugation was used to isolate PBMCs, with at least 6 million per sample. Total RNA, at least 6 micrograms per sample, was extracted from PBMCs with Trizol reagent. Naive CD45RAhigh/CD27high T cell percentages were measured by flow cytometry on a PBMC aliquot from every donor. V and J lose 3 bases and 2 bases, and a span of 11 bases separates them. Per the germline V gene, SGHVS is the CDR1 and FQNEAQ is the CDR2. The CDR3 runs 14 residues from the cysteine to the phenylalanine. The retained sequence is limited to the CDR3, 42 bases, with the frame set at the first base. This clonotype was seen just once. The target of this receptor is not known. Qualities for individual bases were not recorded, and no much larger clone is one base off. A single read constitutes weak evidence.

This TCR derives from a man between 60 and 75 years old in good health. Specimen: blood. The sequence joins TRBV7-8 to TRBJ2-7, with the D gene too uncertain to name. The nucleotide sequence is TGTGCCAGCAGCTTCTCGCAGAAACCCTACGAGCAGTACTTC. This codes for CASSFSQKPYEQYF.